Below, 29 T cell receptor beta chains from the same sample are listed, as sequenced in a study of blood T cell repertoires in COVID-19. Sequencing used immunoSEQ multiplex PCR; TCRdb keeps in-frame clones, though not all of them. The table shows approximately 110,000 clones, with over 75% occurring only once. Sequencing was done on a sample of peripheral blood. The receptors originated from a woman aged 45-60 years with acute or convalescent COVID-19.

V gene TRBV5-1 combines with J gene TRBJ2-7; 10 bases agree with TRBD1. The J segment lost 12 bases and the V segment lost 0 bases, leaving 12 bases of the junction unmatched. This CDR3 contains 15 residues. Germline V gene data show CDR1 as SGHRS and CDR2 as YFSETQ. The DNA for the CDR3 is TGCGCCAGCAGCTTGGCCCCTGGACAGGGGGATCGTTGGTACTTC. This gives the protein CASSLAPGQGDRWYF. The whole variable domain, filled in from reference TRBV5-1 and TRBJ2-7, reads KAGVTQTPRYLIKTRGQQVTLSCSPISGHRSVSWYQQTPGQGLQFLFEYFSETQRNKGNFPGRFSGRQFSNSRSEMNVSTLELGDSALYLCASSLAPGQGDRWYFGPGTRLTVT.

The CDR3 DNA follows: TGTGCCAGCAGGGGAGGGTCGAACACCGGGGAGCTGTTTTTT. The encoded protein is CASRGGSNTGELFF. The chain employs TRBV5-4 and TRBJ2-2, with 7 bases lining up with TRBD2. The J segment lost 0 bases and the V segment lost 5 bases, leaving 1 base of the junction unmatched. CDR1 SGHNT and CDR2 YYREEE come from the germline V gene (reference sequence). This CDR3 spans 14 amino acids.

The chain combines TRBV4-1 with TRBJ1-4; 8 bases agree with TRBD1. CDR1 is MGHRA, CDR2 YSYEKL, per germline. This CDR3 contains 18 residues. The ends lost 2 bases at V and 1 base at J; junction bases unmatched: 9. CDR3 in amino acids: CASSQRTGRVGTNEKLFF. The CDR3 nucleotides are TGCGCCAGCAGCCAAAGGACAGGGCGGGTTGGAACTAATGAAAAACTGTTTTTT.

V and J are TRBV28 and TRBJ1-3; D is perhaps TRBD1 (5 bases). V was pared by 5 bases and J by 4 bases, with 15 bases between. There are 15 residues in the CDR3. CDR1 is MDHEN, CDR2 SYDVKM, per germline. This CDR3 reads CASSPAQGSGNTIYF. CDR3 in DNA: TGTGCCAGCAGTCCCGCGCAGGGATCGGGAAACACCATATATTTT.

Here the CDR3 reads CASIRQGGTGELFF. DNA for the CDR3: TGTGCCAGCATTAGACAGGGCGGGACCGGGGAGCTGTTTTTT. J is TRBJ2-2 and V is TRBV27; 7 positions agree with TRBD1. Trimming removed 7 bases from V and 5 bases from J; junction bases left unmatched: 7. CDR1 is MNHEY and CDR2 is SMNVEV in the germline V gene (reference sequence). This CDR3 contains 14 residues.

The chain joins TRBV5-1 to TRBJ1-1, with 7 nucleotides matching TRBD1. CDR1 is SGHRS, CDR2 YFSETQ, per germline. The CDR3 runs 20 residues. V trimming: 0 bases; J trimming: 1 base; junction bases outside the gene matches: 18. The DNA for the CDR3 is TGCGCCAGCAGCTTGGCCGGATCAATAAGGGACAGCCTCTCGAACACTGAAGCTTTCTTT. The encoded protein is CASSLAGSIRDSLSNTEAFF.

The chain couples TRBV21-1 to TRBJ1-3; no check of the table's D call, TRBD1, against the DNA was made. TRBV21-1 is marked as a pseudogene. This CDR3 region has 18 residues. The CDR3 loop reads CASSIPFRARPSGNTIYF. DNA for the CDR3: TGTGCCAGCAGCATCCCCTTCAGGGCCCGGCCTTCGGGAAACACCATATATTTT.

The chain uses TRBV30 and TRBJ2-7; the D gene is possibly TRBD2 (5 bases). Germline CDR1 is GTSNPN and CDR2 is SVGIG (reference sequence). V was clipped by 0 bases and J by 7 bases, with 13 bases between them. The CDR3 is 13 amino acids. The CDR3 sequence is CAWSVGLLGEQYF. The CDR3 nucleotides read TGTGCCTGGAGTGTTGGACTTTTGGGGGAGCAGTACTTC.

The V and J genes are TRBV12-3 or TRBV12-4 and TRBJ1-4; no reliable D call. Trimming took off 6 bases at V and 4 bases at J, with 3 bases between the two ends. The CDR3 length is 11 residues. The CDR3, as DNA: TGTGCCAGCAGCCTTAATGAAAAACTGTTTTTT. Its protein product is CASSLNEKLFF.

J is TRBJ2-1 and V is TRBV28; 12 bases are shared with TRBD2. The length of the CDR3 is 15 residues. From germline, CDR1 is MDHEN and CDR2 SYDVKM. Trimming at V came to 7 bases and at J to 5 bases, leaving 6 bases not matched to a gene. CDR3 coding DNA: TGTGCCAGCACCCCGACTAGCGGGGGACACAATGAGCAGTTCTTC. Translating it yields CASTPTSGGHNEQFF.

This clone appeared once. The V and J genes are TRBV6-5 and TRBJ2-3; D might be TRBD2 (6 bases). The CDR3 is made up of 16 amino acids. Germline loops: CDR1 MNHEY, CDR2 SVGAGI. The V gene lost 4 bases and the J gene lost 2 bases, with 16 bases spanning the gap. CDR3 region: CASSSPGEQNTDTQYF. The CDR3 DNA sequence: TGTGCCAGCAGTTCCCCGGGGGAGCAAAACACAGATACGCAGTATTTT.

This clone was seen just once. The V call is TRBV5-5, the J call TRBJ1-1; possibly TRBD1 for D (6 bases). Trimming pared 2 bases from V and 0 bases from J, leaving 14 bases between. Looked up from germline, CDR1 is SGHKS and CDR2 is YYEKEE (reference sequence). This CDR3 contains 16 residues. The DNA of the CDR3 is TGTGCCAGCAGCTTTGACAGGCGATACATGAACACTGAAGCTTTCTTT. Its translation is CASSFDRRYMNTEAFF.

The chain has TRBV9 and TRBJ2-1; no clear D. V was shortened by 2 bases and J by 4 bases, with 7 bases between the two germline ends. Germline V lookup: CDR1 SGDLS, CDR2 YYNGEE. The CDR3 is 13 residues long. The CDR3 protein is CASSVAEYNEQFF. In DNA form, the CDR3 reads TGTGCCAGCAGCGTTGCGGAGTACAATGAGCAGTTCTTC.

The J gene is TRBJ1-6, the V gene TRBV2; the D gene is possibly TRBD1 (6 bases). The CDR3 totals 15 residues. The ends were cut back, 9 bases at V and 7 bases at J, with 19 bases in the middle. Germline V gives CDR1 SNHLY, CDR2 FYNNEI. The CDR3 coding sequence is TGTGCCAGTACCCCCCGCGCAGGGGCGAATTCACCCCTCCACTTT. Encoded protein: CASTPRAGANSPLHF.

The rearrangement links TRBV19 to TRBJ1-2; D is undetermined. Germline V CDR1 and CDR2: LNHDA, SQIVND (reference sequence). V gave up 5 bases and J gave up 4 bases, with 14 bases separating them. The CDR3 runs to 14 residues. CDR3 region: CASSSNLETYGYTF. In nucleotides, the CDR3 is TGTGCCAGTAGTTCCAACTTGGAGACCTATGGCTACACCTTC.

This chain links TRBV18 with TRBJ1-5; D gene unclear. The germline V and J ends were trimmed by 3 bases and 4 bases, with 16 bases remaining between them. The CDR3 contains 16 residues. CDR1 KGHSH and CDR2 LQKENI come from the germline V gene. In DNA form, the CDR3 reads TGTGCCAGCTCACCTAGAACTATGAGCGGGAATCAGCCCCAGCATTTT. Amino acid sequence: CASSPRTMSGNQPQHF.

The V gene is TRBV4-1, the J gene TRBJ1-2; D may be TRBD1 (5 bases). The CDR3 covers 17 residues. V lost 0 bases to trimming and J lost 0 bases, with 14 bases between them. From germline, CDR1 is MGHRA and CDR2 YSYEKL. CDR3 nucleotide sequence: TGCGCCAGCAGCCAAGAAGCAGGGCCCTACTCTAACTATGGCTACACCTTC. The encoded protein is CASSQEAGPYSNYGYTF.

The chain couples TRBV2 to TRBJ2-7; D is uncertain. This CDR3 contains 15 residues. Germline V gene sequence: CDR1 SNHLY, CDR2 FYNNEI. V was shortened by 5 bases and J by 0 bases, with 14 bases between the two germline ends. The CDR3 is CASSSGSHLSYEQYF. For the CDR3, the DNA is TGTGCCAGCAGTTCCGGGTCTCACCTCTCCTACGAGCAGTACTTC.

This sequence joins TRBV7-2 and TRBJ1-2; D is perhaps TRBD1 (5 bases). V lost 1 base and J lost 4, with 16 bases in between. Germline V gene data show CDR1 as SGHTA and CDR2 as FQGNSA. The CDR3 has 16 amino acids. The CDR3 DNA reads TGTGCCAGCAGCTTAGGGGGGGGTCAGGGCTCCTATGGCTACACCTTC. Translated: CASSLGGGQGSYGYTF. The complete variable domain, with remaining parts taken from reference TRBV7-2 and TRBJ1-2, reads GAGVSQSPSNKVTEKGKDVELRCDPISGHTALYWYRQSLGQGLEFLIYFQGNSAPDKSGLPSDRFSAERTGGSVSTLTIQRTQQEDSAVYLCASSLGGGQGSYGYTFGSGTRLTVV.

This sequence joins TRBV11-2 and TRBJ2-7; D uncertain. V shed 5 bases and J shed 1 base, with 15 bases lying between them. Germline V gives CDR1 SGHAT, CDR2 FQNNGV. This CDR3 is built from 15 residues. CDR3 protein: CASSQLLGQSYEQYF. For the CDR3, the DNA is TGTGCCAGCAGCCAGCTTCTAGGCCAGTCCTACGAGCAGTACTTC.

The chain uses TRBV3-1 (or the pseudogene TRBV3-2) and TRBJ1-2, with D possibly TRBD1 on 5 matching bases. The CDR3 totals 15 residues. CDR1 and CDR2 from the germline V gene are LGHDT and YNNKEL (reference sequence). Trimming took off 1 base at V and 6 bases at J, with 15 bases between the two ends. The CDR3 DNA sequence: TGTGCCAGCAGCCAAGCGATCGGGTCGGGGGATGGCTACACCTTC. It yields the protein CASSQAIGSGDGYTF.

The chain combines TRBV7-9 with TRBJ2-7, with 8 bases fitting TRBD1. This CDR3 contains 14 residues. In germline, CDR1 is SEHNR, CDR2 FQNEAQ (reference sequence). The J segment lost 4 bases and the V segment lost 4 bases, leaving 6 bases of the junction unmatched. The CDR3 bases are TGTGCCAGCAGCTCCGGGACAGGAAGTTACGAGCAGTACTTC. It specifies CASSSGTGSYEQYF.

The sample holds a few counts of this clone. This chain links TRBV27 with TRBJ2-1, with 8 bases identical to TRBD2. The CDR3 contains 17 residues. Germline loops: CDR1 MNHEY, CDR2 SMNVEV (reference sequence). With V trimmed by 2 bases and J by 10 bases, 16 bases remained unmatched. CDR3 residues: CASSLTPGTRGSGEQFF. DNA of the CDR3: TGTGCCAGCAGTTTAACCCCCGGGACTAGGGGCTCTGGGGAGCAGTTCTTC.

This clone has a handful of counts. The V call is TRBV18, the J call TRBJ2-7, with 8 bases lining up with TRBD1. CDR1 and CDR2 from the germline V gene are KGHSH and LQKENI. Trimming at V came to 1 base and at J to 2 bases, leaving 7 bases not matched to a gene. This CDR3 has 16 residues. CDR3 sequence reads: CASSPLDRGPTYEQYF. The CDR3 nucleotides are TGTGCCAGCTCACCACTCGACAGGGGTCCAACCTACGAGCAGTACTTC.

This clone has just a few counts. The rearrangement uses TRBV19 and TRBJ1-2; 7 bases line up with TRBD1. Germline lookup yields CDR1 LNHDA and CDR2 SQIVND (reference sequence). The CDR3 sequence is 14 residues long. V shed 5 bases and J 14 bases; nucleotides not matched to a gene: 17. The chain's CDR3 is CASSPLQGINARTF. Written as DNA, the CDR3 is TGTGCCAGTAGTCCCCTACAGGGGATCAATGCGAGGACCTTC.

The CDR3 region is CAISGKSGGREKLFF. The CDR3 region has the DNA TGTGCCATCAGTGGCAAGTCAGGGGGACGGGAAAAACTGTTTTTT. V usage is TRBV10-3 and J usage is TRBJ1-4; 7 bases match TRBD1. Germline V CDR1 and CDR2: ENHRY, SYGVKD. Trimming removed 4 bases from V and 8 bases from J; junction bases left unmatched: 10. The CDR3 totals 15 residues.

Comments on this clone: The junction and the germline gene differ at one end; a read error may be behind it. Here the CDR3 DNA reads TGTGCCAGCAGCTTCAAGGACTCCGGAGAGCTGTTTTTT. Protein: CASSFKDSGELFF. This chain joins TRBV7-6 and TRBJ2-2; D possibly corresponds to TRBD2 (5 bases). CDR3 length: 13 residues. CDR1 SGHVS and CDR2 FNYEAQ come from the germline V gene.

The rearrangement uses TRBV4-1 and TRBJ2-7, with D hard to call. The CDR3 covers 15 residues. Trimming took off 3 bases at V and 1 base at J, with 13 bases between the two ends. The germline V gene has CDR1 MGHRA and CDR2 YSYEKL. CDR3 loop: CASSHDPLDSYEQYF. DNA for the CDR3: TGCGCCAGCAGCCATGATCCCCTAGATTCCTACGAGCAGTACTTC.

V is TRBV5-3 and J is TRBJ2-7; 12 bases agree with TRBD2. TRBV5-3 is assigned to the ORF class and has an uncertain function. V trimming: 5 bases; J trimming: 7 bases; junction bases outside the gene matches: 13. This CDR3 comprises 16 residues. The CDR3: CARSPQSTSGGREQYF. In DNA form, the CDR3 reads TGTGCCAGAAGTCCCCAGTCGACTAGCGGGGGTAGAGAGCAGTACTTC.